One sample yielded the 9 T cell receptor beta chains listed below, sequenced in a study of blood T cells in healthy people across ages. Together with a sample-barcoded 5' primer, a J-beta primer mix was included in a second PCR lasting about 7 to 12 cycles. TCRdb reprocessed the 5' RACE reads with MiXCR, giving one entry per CDR3 protein. Among about 1.7 million distinct CDR3 sequences listed, under 30% were seen once. The sample comprised blood. These receptors all come from a woman aged 30 to 39 in good health.

This clonotype appeared a few times. J is TRBJ2-1 and V is TRBV13, with 8 nucleotides matching TRBD2. V shed 5 bases and J 10 bases; nucleotides not matched to a gene: 34. This CDR3 region has 22 residues. CDR1 and CDR2 (germline): PRHDT, FYEKMQ (reference sequence). CDR3 sequence reads: CASSLLDVTGGAGTRRSLEQFF. The CDR3 DNA follows: TGTGCCAGCAGCCTTCTCGACGTGACCGGCGGGGCCGGGACTAGGCGCTCTTTGGAGCAGTTCTTC.

This clonotype showed up just a few times. This sequence joins TRBV5-6 and TRBJ2-5; a possible D gene is TRBD2 (5 bases). V lost 2 bases and J 1 base, leaving 12 bases between the germline ends. Per the germline V gene, CDR1 is SGHDT and CDR2 is YYEEEE. This CDR3 contains 15 residues. The CDR3 coding sequence is TGTGCCAGCAGCTTACCCACTAGAACCCAAGAGACCCAGTACTTC. The encoded protein is CASSLPTRTQETQYF.

V is TRBV12-3 or TRBV12-4 and J is TRBJ1-1; D is possibly TRBD1 (6 bases). V was pared by 7 bases and J by 9 bases, with 15 bases between. This CDR3 has 12 residues. CDR3 loop: CASTDLQGQAFF. CDR3 in DNA: TGTGCCAGCACCGACCTCCAGGGGCAAGCTTTCTTT.

V and J are TRBV3-1 and TRBJ1-2; 7 nucleotides line up with TRBD1. The CDR3 totals 15 residues. Germline V gene sequence: CDR1 LGHDT, CDR2 YNNKEL (reference sequence). After removal of 0 bases from V and 5 bases from J, the junction contained 6 bases not matched to a gene. CDR3 loop: CASSQDDRAGYGYTF. The CDR3 coding sequence is TGTGCCAGCAGCCAAGACGACAGGGCTGGGTATGGCTACACCTTC.

The sample holds a few counts of this clonotype. The chain has TRBV7-2 and TRBJ2-2; D not resolved. Germline values: CDR1 SGHTA, CDR2 FQGNSA. CDR3 length: 13 residues. The V gene lost 5 bases and the J gene lost 5 bases, with 9 bases spanning the gap. The DNA for the CDR3 is TGTGCCAGCAGCCCATGGGGTACCGGGGAGCTGTTTTTT. This sequence encodes CASSPWGTGELFF.

This clonotype was picked up many times. V gene TRBV7-2 combines with J gene TRBJ2-4; TRBD1 matches at 9 bases. Germline trimming cut 1 base from V and 1 base from J; bases unmatched to any gene: 2. The CDR3 runs 16 residues. Germline CDR1 reads SGHTA; CDR2 reads FQGNSA. CDR3 protein: CASSLEGTGAKNIQYF. Written as DNA, the CDR3 is TGTGCCAGCAGCTTAGAGGGGACAGGGGCCAAAAACATTCAGTACTTC. The complete variable domain, with remaining parts taken from reference TRBV7-2 and TRBJ2-4, reads GAGVSQSPSNKVTEKGKDVELRCDPISGHTALYWYRQSLGQGLEFLIYFQGNSAPDKSGLPSDRFSAERTGGSVSTLTIQRTQQEDSAVYLCASSLEGTGAKNIQYFGAGTRLSVL.

A word on this clonotype: At one of its ends the junction is not consistent with the germline gene, which may arise from a read error. The V gene is TRBV3-1, the J gene TRBJ2-3; D is undetermined. CDR1 is LGHDT, CDR2 YNNKEL, per germline (reference sequence). CDR3 length: 15 amino acids. CDR3 residues: CAISQDRIKQDTQYF. As DNA, the CDR3 is TGTGCCATCAGCCAAGATAGAATCAAACAAGATACGCAGTATTTT.

V and J are TRBV20-1 and TRBJ2-5, with D uncertain. V lost 3 bases, J lost 5 bases, and 13 bases lay in between. CDR3 size: 13 residues. Germline assignment: CDR1 DFQATT and CDR2 SNEGSKA (reference sequence). The CDR3 here is CSARPGGHETQYF. CDR3 coding DNA: TGCAGTGCTAGGCCGGGCGGCCACGAGACCCAGTACTTC.

The rearrangement uses TRBV6-2 or TRBV6-3 and TRBJ2-5, with TRBD1 as a possible D gene (5 bases). CDR1 and CDR2 from the germline V gene are MNHEY and SVGEGT. The CDR3 has 15 amino acids. The germline V and J ends were trimmed by 2 bases and 11 bases, with 21 bases remaining between them. CDR3 bases: TGTGCCAGCAGTTACACCAGGGTTTTTCGCGATGAGCAGTACTTC. This encodes CASSYTRVFRDEQYF.